This T cell receptor beta chain was identified during a study of blood T cell repertoires in COVID-19. On the study more broadly: Material from acute and convalescent COVID-19 was sourced from the United States, Italy and Spain. PBMCs, B-cell-depleted T cells, or T cells provided the cDNA or gDNA that made up the material.

The data were produced by immunoSEQ multiplex PCR, yet TCRdb's version contains in-frame clones alone and is incomplete. The table includes 270,000 or so clones, 70% to 85% detected once. The germline gives CDR1 KGHSH, CDR2 LQKENI. With V trimmed by 6 bases and J by 3 bases, 6 bases remained unmatched. The CDR3 covers 14 residues. The sample consisted of peripheral blood. This clonotype was sampled from a human donor with COVID-19, enrolled during active disease. The donor label of this sample is uncertain. V and J are TRBV18 and TRBJ1-2, with 8 bases matching TRBD1. CDR3 bases: TGTGCCAGCTCGGCCGGACAGGGCCACTATGGCTACACCTTC. As protein: CASSAGQGHYGYTF.